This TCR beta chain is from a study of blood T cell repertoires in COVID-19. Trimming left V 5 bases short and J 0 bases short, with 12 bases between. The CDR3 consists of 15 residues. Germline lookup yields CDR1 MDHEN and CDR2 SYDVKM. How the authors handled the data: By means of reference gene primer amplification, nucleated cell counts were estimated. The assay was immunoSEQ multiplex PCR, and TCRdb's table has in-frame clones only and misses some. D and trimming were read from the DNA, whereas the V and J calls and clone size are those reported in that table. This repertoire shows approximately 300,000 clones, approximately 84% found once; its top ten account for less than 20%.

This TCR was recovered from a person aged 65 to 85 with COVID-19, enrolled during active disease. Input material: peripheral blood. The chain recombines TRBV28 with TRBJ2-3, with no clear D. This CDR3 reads CASSPILVSTDTQYF. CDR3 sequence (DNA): TGTGCCAGCAGTCCCATTCTAGTGAGCACAGATACGCAGTATTTT.